The sequence of this T cell receptor (beta chain) was determined in a study of blood T cell repertoires in COVID-19. The germline V gene encodes CDR1 MNHEY and CDR2 SVGEGT. There are 14 residues in the CDR3. Trimming cost V 5 bases and J 3 bases; bases outside gene matches: 4. Libraries were prepared by immunoSEQ multiplex PCR; TCRdb keeps only in-frame clonotypes and omits some of them. The table records about 30,000 clones, over 85% of them present only once. This receptor was taken from a man aged 65 to 79 with active or convalescent COVID-19. V usage is TRBV6-2 or TRBV6-3 and J usage is TRBJ2-7; 10 bases fit TRBD1. Input material: peripheral blood. CDR3 nucleotides: TGTGCCAGCAGTATGGGGACAGGGGTCTACGAGCAGTACGTC. Translating gives CASSMGTGVYEQYV.